The present T cell receptor (beta chain) was sequenced within a study of regulatory T cells in long-lasting Graves disease (dated by TCRdb to the early 2020s). Regarding the complete study: Newly diagnosed Graves' disease patients had taken antithyroid drugs for less than 3 months. Patients with persistent Graves' disease were compared with patients with newly diagnosed Graves' disease using TCR sequencing and RNA sequencing of peripheral blood. The study was registered as a clinical trial and conducted in China. TCR sequencing covered some 13 persistent and around 20 newly diagnosed Graves' disease patients, approximately 33 samples in total. The investigation overall reported the following: Persistent disease showed preferential use of TRBV28, TRBJ1-2 and TRBJ2-5, whereas newly diagnosed disease favored TRBV20-1 and TRBJ2-1. Sequencing and analysis were limited to the TCR beta chain. Compared with newly diagnosed patients, patients with persistent Graves' disease had lower TCR Shannon entropy and fewer highly expanded clones, which suggests clonal expansion. Patients with persistent disease shared more public clonotypes (about 3,000) than newly diagnosed patients did (966). The small sample size was acknowledged by the authors as a limitation that may reduce accuracy. Only peripheral blood was studied, because thyroid tissue, the primary lesion, was inaccessible.

Notes on this clonotype: No antigen is known for it. Base quality data are lacking; no much larger clone is found one base away.

The library was generated by multiplex PCR. The listed sequencing device is Illumina HiSeq 4000. iRepertoire HTBI primers and Arm-PCR amplification of CDR3 regions were used to construct TCR beta libraries. Before sequencing, the PCR products underwent gel purification. The authors' analysis ran thus. Gene usage analysis of CDR3 amino acid clonotypes relied on the roughly 60 TRBV and 13 to 15 TRBJ segments identified across samples. Filtered high-quality paired reads were merged into contigs using COPE and FqMerger. BLAST was used to align contigs to IMGT TRBV, TRBD and TRBJ reference genes, with CDR3 defined following IMGT. Highly expanded clones were defined as clonotypes with a frequency above 0.1%. Shannon entropy was used to measure repertoire diversity, and the Gini coefficient was used to measure V-J evenness. A clonotype was considered public if more than one individual shared it. TCRdb reprocessing: public reads trimmed at Q25 with fastp, clones called with MiXCR, in-frame beta chains kept. Rows are unified per CDR3 protein, each entry keeping the most common DNA and genes. The V and J calls shown here were made by TCRdb, not taken from the authors' results. In this sample the table shows approximately 480,000 distinct CDR3 sequences, 15% to 20% of which occur a single time. 12% of the sample goes to the ten largest clones.

Via the germline V gene, CDR1 is LGHNA and CDR2 YNFKEQ. The CDR3 runs 14 amino acids, cysteine and phenylalanine included. The CDR3 DNA has 42 bases and is translated from base 1. V has 4 bases trimmed and J has 10 bases trimmed; junction bases matching no gene number 8. The sample's time point, from its label and the paper: newly diagnosed GD, antithyroid drugs for less than 3 months. RNA was extracted from PBMCs in TRIzol for both TCR sequencing and RNA sequencing. The diagnosis of Graves' disease followed American Thyroid Association guidelines. Patients were recruited from an endocrinology department in Xi'an, China. Each patient gave approximately 9 milliliters of peripheral blood, collected in an EDTA anticoagulant tube. Ficoll Paque Plus density gradient separation was used to isolate PBMCs, and no additional T cell sorting was done. An Agilent 2100 Bioanalyzer and agarose gel were used to check RNA quality, while a NanoDrop 2000 measured RNA concentration.

The data were also submitted as part of a second study, on T cells in Graves' hyperthyroidism and ophthalmopathy. Per that second paper: Graves' hyperthyroidism was defined as stable when no progression to ophthalmopathy occurred over 18 months of follow-up. The hyperthyroidism patients were between 18 and 65 years old and newly diagnosed, with a disease duration of less than 2 months. Exclusion was applied to patients with uncontrolled infections, other autoimmune diseases, pregnancy or lactation. Diagnoses were established on the basis of clinical symptoms, serum thyroxine and TRAb, thyroid ultrasound, and orbital computed tomography. A first-round RT-PCR of the TCR CDR3 used the HTBI primer set with the Qiagen OneStep RT-PCR kit. Blood samples also contained most of the expanded thyroid clonotypes (frequency above 0.001), which suggests that blood repertoires may reflect thyroid immune responses. A model built on a 13 V-J signature distinguished ophthalmopathy from stable hyperthyroidism, reaching 87.88% sensitivity and 81.08% specificity in cross-validation and 80%/75% in testing. In validation, the model predicted progression to ophthalmopathy a median of roughly six months before onset, with about 64% sensitivity and 72.22% specificity. A discovery cohort of about a hundred patients, roughly 43 with Graves' ophthalmopathy and 57 with stable Graves' hyperthyroidism, was used to find distinguishing TCR V-J signatures. Prospective prediction of ophthalmopathy was tested in an independent validation cohort consisting of some 18 hyperthyroidism patients and about 17 patients who later progressed to ophthalmopathy. The 100 discovery patients were randomly split 7:3 into training and test sets. The study also compared thyroid tissue and blood T-cell repertoires from five or six Graves' hyperthyroidism patients. Once sampling was done, hyperthyroidism patients were given methimazole at a starting dose of 30 mg daily, whereas ophthalmopathy patients were given high-dose intravenous methylprednisolone. Libraries were constructed in a second round of multiplex PCR, after which size selection and purification were carried out. The libraries were sequenced on an Illumina HiSeq2000 using paired-end 100 bp reads. Raw data were processed with SOAPnuke, discarding reads with adapters, uncalled bases, mean Phred below 15, or no exact constant-primer or identifier match. COPE v1.2.5 was used to merge the high-quality paired reads, and each unique nucleotide sequence was defined as a clonotype. MiTCR v1.1 was used to align the clonotypes against IMGT TRBV, TRBD and TRBJ reference segments. The analysis was restricted to V-J combinations with a frequency above 0.0001, which together covered 99% to 99.2% of the repertoires. The TCS score was defined as F50 (clonal expansion) divided by E x V (chaos), with BLOSUM62-based TCRdist calculated between CDR3 peptides within each V-J. Welch's t-statistics and random forest reduced roughly 500 V-J features to roughly 13, which were used in a naive Bayes classifier (R e1071). Sample size was not statistically predetermined, and investigators were not blinded to group allocation. According to the paper, TCR Vbeta CDR3 sequencing was carried out on around 140 peripheral blood samples, which came from 40 to 45 ophthalmopathy, 75 or so hyperthyroidism and approximately 17 progressor patients.

The sequence is built from TRBV4-2 and TRBJ2-4; TRBD2 aligns with 9 central bases. Here the sequenced sample was peripheral blood mononuclear cells (PBMCs), taken at new diagnosis, from a patient treated with antithyroid drugs. This TCR came from a man in his forties with Graves disease. Donor details come from another sample of the same person, matched by shared clones. The nucleotides are TGTGCCAGCAGCCCCTCTGTCGCGGGAGGGATTCAGTACTTC. Its amino acids are CASSPSVAGGIQYF.